What follows are 2 T cell receptor beta chains derived from one specimen sequenced in a study of T cell responses to AZD1222 COVID-19 vaccine. TCRdb's copy holds only in-frame clones and misses some; the assay was immunoSEQ multiplex PCR. This sample has about 180,000 clones; about 90% occur once, and the top ten carry 0.45% to 0.55%. The sample was peripheral blood, taken on day 0 of AZD1222 vaccination. The receptors stem from an adult in good health.

This chain links TRBV20-1 with TRBJ1-5; 7 bases line up with TRBD1. The germline V gene has CDR1 DFQATT and CDR2 SNEGSKA (reference sequence). The trim removed 3 bases at V and 4 bases at J, leaving 6 bases unmatched. This CDR3 region has 14 residues. The CDR3 loop reads CSASDGTANQPQHF. The CDR3 bases are TGCAGTGCTAGTGACGGGACAGCTAATCAGCCCCAGCATTTT.

This chain links TRBV19 with TRBJ2-5, with 7 positions matching TRBD1. Looked up from germline, CDR1 is LNHDA and CDR2 is SQIVND (reference sequence). The CDR3 is made up of 14 amino acids. V gave up 5 bases and J gave up 5 bases; unmatched junction bases: 8. CDR3 amino acids: CASSVDRRSETQYF. The DNA for the CDR3 is TGTGCCAGTAGTGTGGACAGGCGCTCGGAGACCCAGTACTTC.